This T cell receptor beta chain stems from a study of T cells in Graves' hyperthyroidism and ophthalmopathy. V shed 4 bases and J shed 7 bases, with 14 bases lying between them. Germline values: CDR1 LNHDA, CDR2 SQIVND (reference sequence). This CDR3 comprises 15 residues. This clonotype has at least ten counts. Each patient was aged 18 to 65 and had newly diagnosed hyperthyroidism of under 2 months' duration. RNA transcripts yielded amplified TCR beta CDR3 regions. HTBI primers drove first-round RT-PCR of the TCR CDR3. TCRdb redid the calling of the multiplex PCR reads with MiXCR, one entry per CDR3 protein. The sample shows some 400,000 distinct CDR3 sequences, roughly 14% of them seen only once.

V usage is TRBV19 and J usage is TRBJ1-6; D gene unclear. This sequence originates from a woman aged 55-69 years with Graves' hyperthyroidism. The sample consisted of blood. CDR3 sequence: CASSTGPGPNSPLHF. CDR3 nucleotide sequence: TGTGCCAGTAGTACCGGTCCGGGCCCCAATTCACCCCTCCACTTT.